In its sample, the clone carrying this T cell receptor (beta chain) was seen a few times. What it binds is unknown. The V end was cut by 1 base, the J end by 1 base, with 8 bases between. The germline V gene has CDR1 SGHTA and CDR2 FQGNSA. The CDR3 contains 14 residues. Documented time point: patch test 1, 2 weeks after DPC sensitization. The treatment denotes: therapeutic diphenylcyclopropenone sensitization with weekly scalp DPC. Whole blood that had not been fractionated was the source of extracted total RNA. TCRdb redid the calling of the RACE reads with MiXCR, one entry per CDR3 protein. The sample shows about 110,000 distinct CDR3 sequences, about 11% of them seen only once. This sample stems from a study of human T cells and chemical hapten exposure. Study conclusions and caveats: Because all patients had alopecia, their immune responses might differ from healthy ones. There was a positive correlation between PT1 expanded TCR counts and patch test score.

The rearrangement links TRBV7-2 to TRBJ2-7; tentative D call: TRBD2 (5 bases). The sequencing here drew on whole blood, taken in connection with sensitization to the hapten diphenylcyclopropenone (DPC). The clonotype comes from a woman aged 40 to 50 with alopecia areata. Some clones in this sample may be carry-over from other donors' samples. The CDR3 spells CASSLVGGSYEQYF. The DNA for the CDR3 is TGTGCCAGCAGCTTAGTCGGCGGGTCCTACGAGCAGTACTTC.